This T cell receptor beta chain was identified in a study of shared clonotypes between healthy human individuals. Naive CD8 isolation took CD45RO-negative cells positively selected for CCR7 and excluded terminally differentiated effector memory CD45RA+ cells. This clone came up once. Germline CDR1 reads SEHNR; CDR2 reads FQNEAQ (reference sequence). The ends were cut back, 2 bases at V and 7 bases at J, with 12 bases in the middle. CDR3 length: 13 amino acids. Sequenced by immunoSEQ multiplex PCR; TCRdb stores in-frame clones only, minus some. The repertoire holds approximately 720,000 clones, roughly nine tenths seen once, with approximately 24% in the top ten.

This receptor was taken from a man aged 25-45 years in good health. The chain uses TRBV7-9 and TRBJ2-7; a possible D gene is TRBD2 (6 bases). The specimen sequenced was naive CD8+ T cells sorted from blood. The CDR3 spells CASSLYLSGEQYF. The CDR3 coding sequence is TGTGCCAGCAGCTTATATCTGAGCGGGGAGCAGTACTTC. The entire variable domain, with the rest obtained from reference TRBV7-9 and TRBJ2-7, is as follows: DTGVSQNPRHKITKRGQNVTFRCDPISEHNRLYWYRQTLGQGPEFLTYFQNEAQLEKSRLLSDRFSAERPKGSFSTLEIQRTEQGDSAMYLCASSLYLSGEQYFGPGTRLTVT.